A selection of T cell receptor beta chains follows, all from one sample in a study of human T cells and chemical hapten exposure. Using its own MiXCR run on the RACE reads, TCRdb lists one record per CDR3 protein. Here the sample spans 90,000 or so distinct CDR3 sequences, about 8.5% being singletons. The specimen comprised whole blood, sampled in connection with sensitization to the hapten diphenylcyclopropenone (DPC). Receptors were obtained from a man aged 35 to 55 with alopecia areata. Some clones in this sample may be carry-over from other donors' samples. The CDR3 runs from the conserved cysteine through the conserved F or W. The order of the fields is CDR3 DNA, CDR3 protein, J gene, V gene, D gene, clone size. A D gene is named only where the DNA matches it firmly. Only some rows state a clone size, as once, few, many or a class for expanded clones.

TGTGCCAGCAGTTTAGTGCGGGGGGCGGGAACAAATCAGCCCCAGCATTTT,CASSLVRGAGTNQPQHF,TRBJ1-5,TRBV27,-,-
TGTGCCAGCAGTGGCGGACAGGGGGCCACTGAAGCTTTCTTT,CASSGGQGATEAFF,TRBJ1-1,TRBV6-2/TRBV6-3,TRBD1,many
TGTGCCACCCGACTAGCGGGAGGTACGAACACCGGGGAGCTGTTTTTT,CATRLAGGTNTGELFF,TRBJ2-2,TRBV10-3,TRBD2,few
TGTGCCAGCAGCGTATCGGCAGGGGACACCGGGGAGCTGTTTTTT,CASSVSAGDTGELFF,TRBJ2-2,TRBV9,-,many
TGTGCCAGCAGTGAAGAGTTCGACGGAACTGAAGCTTTCTTT,CASSEEFDGTEAFF,TRBJ1-1,TRBV2,-,many
TGTGCCAGCAGGCCGGACGAAACTAACTATGGCTACACCTTC,CASRPDETNYGYTF,TRBJ1-2,TRBV6-5,-,many
TGTGCCTCCCGGCAAAGTGATGAGCAGTTCTTC,CASRQSDEQFF,TRBJ2-1,TRBV19,-,-
TGTGCCAGCAGCCAAGATTGGCATGAGACCCAGTACTTC,CASSQDWHETQYF,TRBJ2-5,TRBV3-1,-,few
TGTGCCAGCAGCTTAGGTCCGGGACTAGACTCCTACGAGCAGTACTTC,CASSLGPGLDSYEQYF,TRBJ2-7,TRBV11-1,TRBD2,few
TGTGCCAGCAGTATGGCGGGACAGGGACCTTCGAGCTCCTACAATGAGCAGTTCTTC,CASSMAGQGPSSSYNEQFF,TRBJ2-1,TRBV28,TRBD1,-
TGTGCCAGCTCACAAGGGAATGATCAGCCCCAGCATTTT,CASSQGNDQPQHF,TRBJ1-5,TRBV18,-,many
TGTGCTAGCAGCCTGAATCAGGGGCCCGGGGAGCTGTTTTTT,CASSLNQGPGELFF,TRBJ2-2,TRBV7-7,-,few
TGTGCCAGCAGTCGACTAGCGGAAGAGACCCAGTACTTC,CASSRLAEETQYF,TRBJ2-5,TRBV27,TRBD2,few
TGTGCCAGCAGCTTGGTACAGCGTAGCACAGATACGCAGTATTTT,CASSLVQRSTDTQYF,TRBJ2-3,TRBV5-5,-,many
TGTGCCAGCTCCCTGGGCCGGGTTGGACAGCCCCAGCATTTT,CASSLGRVGQPQHF,TRBJ1-5,TRBV12-3/TRBV12-4,-,few
TGTGCCAGCAGAACCGGGACAGGGGTTCCAAACAGCTCTGGGGCCAACGTCCTGACTTTC,CASRTGTGVPNSSGANVLTF,TRBJ2-6,TRBV6-2/TRBV6-3,TRBD1,few
TGTGCCAGCAGCCCTGGGACAGGGTACAATCAGCCCCAGCATTTT,CASSPGTGYNQPQHF,TRBJ1-5,TRBV12-3/TRBV12-4,TRBD1,many
TGTGCCAGCAGCTTTCTAGCGGGAGCCACCGGGGAGCTGTTTTTT,CASSFLAGATGELFF,TRBJ2-2,TRBV5-5,TRBD2,-
TGTGCCAGCAGTTATGACAGGGTCGGGGAGCCCCAGCATTTT,CASSYDRVGEPQHF,TRBJ1-5,TRBV27,TRBD1,few
TGCGCCAGCAGCTTGGCTGGCGGGAGGGCCCTCCACAATGAGCAGTTCTTC,CASSLAGGRALHNEQFF,TRBJ2-1,TRBV5-1,TRBD2,few
TGTGCCAGCAGCCCCTACAGCACAGATACGCAGTATTTT,CASSPYSTDTQYF,TRBJ2-3,TRBV28,-,many
TGTGCCAGCAGGCAGGGACTAGCGGGAGGTGCCTACGAGCAGTACTTC,CASRQGLAGGAYEQYF,TRBJ2-7,TRBV12-3/TRBV12-4,TRBD2,few
TGCGCCAGCAGCTTGGCCAGTAGCGGCCCCTTAGAGCAGTACTTC,CASSLASSGPLEQYF,TRBJ2-7,TRBV5-1,-,-
TGTGCCAGCAGCTCATTAGTCGGATCTCAACGCACGAACAATGAGCAGTTCTTC,CASSSLVGSQRTNNEQFF,TRBJ2-1,TRBV7-2,-,-
TGTGCCAGCAGCGTAGACTGGGGGAGGGAGCAGTTCTTC,CASSVDWGREQFF,TRBJ2-1,TRBV9,-,few
TGTGCCAGCTCACCTGCGACGGATCCGGATACGCAGTATTTT,CASSPATDPDTQYF,TRBJ2-3,TRBV18,-,-
TGTGCCAGCAAGACTAGCGGGTTATCCTACGAGCAGTACTTC,CASKTSGLSYEQYF,TRBJ2-7,TRBV6-2/TRBV6-3,TRBD2,-
TGTGCCAGCAGTCCGTGGCAGGGTTTGAGCGATGAGCAGTTCTTC,CASSPWQGLSDEQFF,TRBJ2-1,TRBV28,-,-
TGTGCCAGCAGCCGAGGGGCAGATCAGCCCCAGCATTTT,CASSRGADQPQHF,TRBJ1-5,TRBV4-2,-,many
TGTGCCAGCTATGGACTAGCGGGGACCGGGGAGCTGTTTTTT,CASYGLAGTGELFF,TRBJ2-2,TRBV6-2/TRBV6-3,TRBD2,-
TGTGCCAGCACCTTGGACAGGGTAGCCTACGAGCAGTACTTC,CASTLDRVAYEQYF,TRBJ2-7,TRBV6-2/TRBV6-3,TRBD1,few
TGTGCCAGCAGTTACTCACACGGGGGGCTAGAGACCCAGTACTTC,CASSYSHGGLETQYF,TRBJ2-5,TRBV6-6,-,-
TGTGCCAGCAGGACAGGTTCGGAGACCCAGTACTTC,CASRTGSETQYF,TRBJ2-5,TRBV6-2/TRBV6-3,-,few
TGCAGTGCTAGAGAGGACAGGGCGGGCTACGAGCAGTACTTC,CSAREDRAGYEQYF,TRBJ2-7,TRBV20-1,TRBD1,-
TGTGCCAGTACCGGACTAGGGGGAGAGACCCAGTACTTC,CASTGLGGETQYF,TRBJ2-5,TRBV19,-,many
TGTGCCACCAGTGACGCCGGGGAACTCAGCCCAGATACGCAGTATTTT,CATSDAGELSPDTQYF,TRBJ2-3,TRBV24-1,-,many
TGCAGTGCCCCCCCCCGAGATCCTACTAACTATGGCTACACCTTC,CSAPPRDPTNYGYTF,TRBJ1-2,TRBV20-1,-,many
TGTGCCAGCAGTTACTCCCCCACCGACCGATCTACTTCACCCCTCCACTTT,CASSYSPTDRSTSPLHF,TRBJ1-6,TRBV6-2/TRBV6-3,-,many
TGTGCCAGCAGCAACCAAGCAGGGGCTGGGGCCAACGTCCTGACTTTC,CASSNQAGAGANVLTF,TRBJ2-6,TRBV7-3,-,-
TGTGACAGCAGCTTAGATGCGCGTGAGCAGTTCTTC,CDSSLDAREQFF,TRBJ2-1,TRBV11-2,-,-
TGCAGCGCCGCAGCGGGAGAGGCGTACAATGAGCAGTTCTTC,CSAAAGEAYNEQFF,TRBJ2-1,TRBV29-1,TRBD2,few
TGTGCCAGCCTCCCGGGCAGTAGCACAGATACGCAGTATTTT,CASLPGSSTDTQYF,TRBJ2-3,TRBV28,-,many
TGCGCCAGCAGCCAAGATATCCTAGTCAGCCATGAGCAGTTCTTC,CASSQDILVSHEQFF,TRBJ2-1,TRBV4-3,-,-
TGCGCCAGCAGCCAAAATGGGCCCAACACAGATACGCAGTATTTT,CASSQNGPNTDTQYF,TRBJ2-3,TRBV4-3,-,-
TGCAGTGCTAGGGACTCCCGTCCTAGCGGGAGAGGCACAGATACGCAGTATTTT,CSARDSRPSGRGTDTQYF,TRBJ2-3,TRBV20-1,TRBD2,few
TGTGCCAGCAGTTCACCCGGGACAGGGGGAGAGAACTATGGCTACACCTTC,CASSSPGTGGENYGYTF,TRBJ1-2,TRBV28,TRBD1,-
TGTGCCAGCAGTTTGACAGGGGGCTATAATGAGCAGTTCTTC,CASSLTGGYNEQFF,TRBJ2-1,TRBV6-2/TRBV6-3,TRBD1,-
TGTGCCGGATCATCTGGGGCCAACGTCCTGACTTTC,CAGSSGANVLTF,TRBJ2-6,TRBV6-6,-,-
TGTGCCAGCAGTGAACATTTGAACACTGAAGCTTTCTTT,CASSEHLNTEAFF,TRBJ1-1,TRBV6-4,-,-
TGTGCCAGCAGCCAGGGGGGGGGTGTCTATGGCACAGATACGCAGTATTTT,CASSQGGGVYGTDTQYF,TRBJ2-3,TRBV12-3/TRBV12-4,-,few
TGTGCCAGCAGTCCAACCAGGGGGAACACCGGGGAGCTGTTTTTT,CASSPTRGNTGELFF,TRBJ2-2,TRBV12-3/TRBV12-4,-,few
TGTGCCAGCAGCCTAACGGGGGGCCCACTTAACTATGGCTACACCTTC,CASSLTGGPLNYGYTF,TRBJ1-2,TRBV14,-,many
TGCAGTGCAAACACCCGGGACAGGGGGTACGAGCAGTACTTC,CSANTRDRGYEQYF,TRBJ2-7,TRBV20-1,TRBD1,once
TGTGCCAGCAGTTCCGGAGGACAGGGAGGACCTCAGCCCCAGCATTTT,CASSSGGQGGPQPQHF,TRBJ1-5,TRBV6-6,TRBD1,many
TGTGCCAGCAGCAGACAGGCAACTAATGAAAAACTGTTTTTT,CASSRQATNEKLFF,TRBJ1-4,TRBV7-2,-,many
TGTGCCAGCTCACCCCTCTCCCGGGAGAGTAGGACAGATACGCAGTATTTT,CASSPLSRESRTDTQYF,TRBJ2-3,TRBV18,-,few
TGCGCCAGCAGCACTCATCGCCGGGACAGGGTCAATGAAGCTTTCTTT,CASSTHRRDRVNEAFF,TRBJ1-1,TRBV5-1,TRBD1,few